This T cell receptor (beta chain) was recorded in a study of CD8+ T cells in alopecia areata. Study-wide background: Oral tofacitinib (5 to 10 mg twice daily) was administered to treated patients. Patients in the study were on tofacitinib for 6 to 18 months, then off it for 6 months.

As regards this clone: As yet, its antigen is unknown.

Findings and limits, study-wide: Scalp specimens additionally yield sequences from normal skin's resident alphabeta T cells.

CD4+ and CD8+ T cells were sorted from PBMCs stained for CD3, CD4 and CD8. The germline CDR1 and CDR2 sequences are PRHDT and FYEKMQ (reference sequence). Trimming shortened V by 0 bases and J by 4 bases, and 9 bases separated the two germline ends. The CDR3 has 14 residues. cDNA prepared by RNA extraction and subsequent reverse transcription served as the template for sequencing. Measured with immunoSEQ multiplex PCR; TCRdb has only the in-frame clones, and not every one. Here the sample spans around 69,000 clones, approximately 58% being singletons. The rearrangement links TRBV13 to TRBJ2-5, with D unresolved. This clonotype was sampled from a human donor with alopecia areata. The input for sequencing was CD8+ T cells sorted from blood, taken at week 0. The CDR3 bases are TGTGCCAGCAGCTTAGGCCTAGGGCGAGAGACCCAGTACTTC. Translated, it gives CASSLGLGRETQYF.